This T cell receptor (beta chain) came from a study of blood T cell repertoires in COVID-19 (dated by TCRdb to 2020 to 2021). Study-level background: Samples covering the acute and convalescent phases of COVID-19 were provided by collaborators in the United States, Italy and Spain. The repertoires were released in a freely available public database intended as a resource for research on the immune response to SARS-CoV-2. Where available, HLA class I and class II types were obtained from metadata supplied by the sample provider rather than from assay-based typing. Sample metadata almost always included a de-identified subject ID, COVID-19 status, age in years and sex. Samples were obtained from the ongoing ImmuneRACE study (first 160 participants) and from 1,000 to 1,500 subjects provided by 6 global collaborators. Deeply sampled blood TCRbeta repertoires from subjects exposed to, actively infected with, or recovered from COVID-19 were included in the dataset. The prospective study material was composed of cDNA or gDNA derived from T cells, B-cell-depleted T cells, or PBMCs.

The germline V gene (reference sequence) provides CDR1 LGHDT and CDR2 YNNKEL. Trimming costs V 4 bases and J 0 bases, and their ends lie 13 bases apart. Counted from cysteine to phenylalanine, this CDR3 has 16 amino acids. The DNA shown is the 48-base CDR3, in frame from base 1. Each collaborating institution followed its own protocols to collect whole blood in K2EDTA tubes. For TCRbeta analysis, collaborator samples were shipped as frozen whole blood, as isolated PBMCs, or as DNA extracted from either sample type. A word on this clone: The clone's antigen remains unknown. No much larger clone is present one base from it, and per-base qualities are unavailable.

TCRbeta CDR3 regions were amplified from genomic DNA by means of the immunoSEQ Assay, a bias-controlled multiplex PCR. As for how the authors treated the data: The number of nucleated cells in each sample was estimated from the amplification of reference gene primers within the assay. Sequence reads were collapsed and filtered to measure the absolute abundance of every unique TCRbeta CDR3 rearrangement. For each sample, productive Simpson clonality was calculated as the square root of Simpson's diversity index over productive rearrangements. TCRdb mirrors the immuneACCESS table, restricted to in-frame sequences. Some clones are absent from its copies; in checked studies, under half trace to an unresolved V gene, and the reason for the others is unknown. V and J calls and clone size are given by that table; D and trimming were obtained from the DNA. The sample table contains about 200,000 clones; only one count was recorded for approximately 80% of them. In total, the top ten clones hold 8.5% to 12% of the sample.

Study-level results and caveats: The quantity of clinical and demographic metadata differed by source and by participant and was supplied without curation.

The sequence came from a woman at least 80 years old with acute or convalescent COVID-19. The chain was built from TRBV3-1 (or the pseudogene TRBV3-2) and TRBJ1-3; possibly the D gene is TRBD1, per 6 matching bases. Specimen: peripheral blood. Read as DNA, the sequence is TGTGCCAGCAGCCTTTCACAGGGTAGCTCTGGAAACACCATATATTTT. Its translation is CASSLSQGSSGNTIYF.